A selection of T cell receptor beta chains follows, all from one sample in a study of beta chain features in type 1 diabetes. Here immunoSEQ multiplex PCR was the method, and the copy in TCRdb shows in-frame clones only, minus some. The sample lists more than 150,000 clones; roughly 9% were seen once. Sequenced input: central memory CD4+ T cells from blood. These receptors all stem from a woman younger than 45 with type 1 diabetes. CDR3s include the opening cysteine and the closing phenylalanine or tryptophan. Each record gives: V gene, CDR3 protein.

TRBV29-1 CSVSGLAGYSYEQYF
TRBV5-1 CASSLEGAKLFF
TRBV28 CASSFEFAPLYGYTF
TRBV10-3 CAISENGQGYGYTF
TRBV29-1 CSVTGNYGYTF
TRBV27 CASSYGAGGNIQYF
TRBV19 CASSTTGGVETQYF
TRBV28 CASSTVAGSSYEQYF
TRBV4-1 CASSQDISFRSGYTF
TRBV4-1 CASSQRPLAGGSYEQYF
TRBV19 CASSPDRILYEQYF
TRBV10-3 CAISEVGDTGYGYTF
TRBV2 CASSEGLAAYNEQFF
TRBV4-2 CASSQGRQIGYTF
TRBV29-1 CSVEFGGYTF
TRBV7-2 CASRAGWGTEAFF
TRBV7-9 CASSPDRGETQYF
TRBV7-2 CASSPYQETQYF
TRBV28 CASRPQGSYEQYF
TRBV4-1 CASSRGADTEAFF
TRBV11-2 CASSLIGSPRGNEQFF
TRBV5-8 CASSSGPRGEQYF
TRBV2 CASSLAGGYTDTQYF
TRBV18 CASSVSYEQYF
TRBV15 CATNLDRALNYGYTF
TRBV7-6 CASSRQGDTEAFF
TRBV7-9 CASSRTYEQYF
TRBV5-8 CASSPRLRSTDTQYF
TRBV5-1 CASSLVAGGGTDTQYF
TRBV5-1 CASSLVLAGRYEQYF
TRBV5-1 CASSLGQGSYEQYF
TRBV27 CASSHSLATNEKLFF
TRBV25-1 CASSNRDRGYGYTF
TRBV11-2 CASSSGLGFYEQYF
TRBV19 CASSERQGVLPGYTF
TRBV6-1 CASSDSGTVYQPQHF
TRBV11-3 CASSRQAAGGTEAFF